The 14 T cell receptor beta chains below all came from one sample that was sequenced in a study of blood T cell repertoires in COVID-19. Method: immunoSEQ multiplex PCR; TCRdb's copy keeps in-frame clones and lacks some. In the table there are around 200,000 clones, just under 90% of which are singletons. Sequenced: peripheral blood. These receptors were collected from a woman aged 18 to 35 who had recovered from COVID-19.

V usage is TRBV7-3 and J usage is TRBJ2-1; TRBD1 agrees at 12 bases. The CDR3 sequence is 15 residues long. Germline V gene data show CDR1 as SGHTA and CDR2 as FQGTGA. V trimming: 5 bases; J trimming: 8 bases; junction bases outside the gene matches: 7. In DNA form, the CDR3 reads TGTGCCAGCAGCCCCATCGGGACAGGGGGCGATGAGCAGTTCTTC. This codes for CASSPIGTGGDEQFF.

The rearrangement joins TRBV30 to TRBJ2-3, with 14 bases that match TRBD2. This CDR3 is built from 15 residues. Germline assignment: CDR1 GTSNPN and CDR2 SVGIG (reference sequence). V was clipped by 7 bases and J by 9 bases; unmatched bases: 12. CDR3 DNA: TGTGCCTTAAAGGGACTAGCGGGAGTTCTAGACACGCAGTATTTT. Encoded protein: CALKGLAGVLDTQYF.

This rearrangement joins TRBV11-2 to TRBJ2-1; 14 positions match TRBD2. The CDR3 has 15 amino acids. Germline V lookup: CDR1 SGHAT, CDR2 FQNNGV. The trim removed 4 bases at V and 10 bases at J, leaving 6 bases unmatched. The CDR3 bases are TGTGCCAGCAGCTCAGAGGGACTAGCGGGAGTAGAGCAGTTCTTC. Residues: CASSSEGLAGVEQFF.

The chain carries TRBV7-9 and TRBJ2-2; a possible D gene is TRBD2 (5 bases). V shed 2 bases and J shed 5 bases, with 18 bases lying between them. The CDR3 is 17 amino acids. Germline lookup yields CDR1 SEHNR and CDR2 FQNEAQ (reference sequence). The DNA of the CDR3 is TGTGCCAGCAGCTTATATAACTTCGGCGGGCGGACCGGGGAGCTGTTTTTT. It specifies CASSLYNFGGRTGELFF.

In this sample, this clone turned up once. This chain links TRBV9 with TRBJ1-2, with a possible D match to TRBD1 (5 bases). Trimming shortened V by 3 bases and J by 0 bases, and 9 bases separated the two germline ends. The CDR3 spans 14 residues. CDR1 is SGDLS, CDR2 YYNGEE, per germline. The CDR3, as DNA: TGTGCCAGCAGCGCCGACAGCACTAACTATGGCTACACCTTC. This sequence encodes CASSADSTNYGYTF.

This rearrangement joins TRBV18 to TRBJ2-4; weak D call: TRBD1 (6 bases). CDR1 and CDR2 (germline): KGHSH, LQKENI. This CDR3 region has 13 residues. V lost 1 base and J lost 6, with 7 bases in between. DNA of the CDR3: TGTGCCAGCTCACCACTACAGGGAAACATTCAGTACTTC. Residues: CASSPLQGNIQYF.

The rearrangement uses TRBV5-1 and TRBJ2-1; 7 bases are shared with TRBD1. The CDR3 spans 16 residues. Germline trimming cut 3 bases from V and 2 bases from J; bases unmatched to any gene: 8. The germline CDR1 and CDR2 sequences are SGHRS and YFSETQ. CDR3 sequence (DNA): TGCGCCAGCAGCTACGACAGGGATCCGACCTACAATGAGCAGTTCTTC. It is translated as CASSYDRDPTYNEQFF.

The DNA for the CDR3 is TGTGCCAGCAGCTTGATAGCGGTTAGCACAGATACGCAGTATTTT. Amino acids: CASSLIAVSTDTQYF. The chain uses TRBV5-6 and TRBJ2-3, with D maybe TRBD2 (6 bases). Germline V gene sequence: CDR1 SGHDT, CDR2 YYEEEE. V was trimmed by 1 base and J by 0 bases, leaving 9 bases between them. CDR3 length: 15 amino acids. Drawing the rest from reference TRBV5-6 and TRBJ2-3, the complete variable domain is DAGVTQSPTHLIKTRGQQVTLRCSPKSGHDTVSWYQQALGQGPQFIFQYYEEEERQRGNFPDRFSGHQFPNYSSELNVNALLLGDSALYLCASSLIAVSTDTQYFGPGTRLTVL.

The chain joins TRBV19 to TRBJ2-3, with D maybe TRBD2 (5 bases). Looked up from germline, CDR1 is LNHDA and CDR2 is SQIVND (reference sequence). CDR3 length: 13 residues. V lost 4 bases and J lost 6, with 11 bases in between. The CDR3 bases are TGTGCCAGTAGTACCTTGGGAGCGGATACGCAGTATTTT. The encoded protein is CASSTLGADTQYF. The full variable domain, with the rest looked up from reference TRBV19 and TRBJ2-3, is DGGITQSPKYLFRKEGQNVTLSCEQNLNHDAMYWYRQDPGQGLRLIYYSQIVNDFQKGDIAEGYSVSREKKESFPLTVTSAQKNPTAFYLCASSTLGADTQYFGPGTRLTVL.

Ten or more counts support this clone. The CDR3 spells CASSQGMTEAFF. In DNA, the CDR3 is TGTGCCAGCTCTCAGGGGATGACTGAAGCTTTCTTT. V usage is TRBV7-9 and J usage is TRBJ1-1, with D possibly matching TRBD1 (6 bases). V lost 8 bases to trimming and J lost 5 bases, with 12 bases between them. CDR3 size: 12 residues. Germline CDR1 reads SEHNR; CDR2 reads FQNEAQ (reference sequence).

This chain connects TRBV7-2 to TRBJ1-5; maybe TRBD1 (6 bases). Trimming took 5 bases from V and 4 from J, leaving 15 bases between them. The germline V gene encodes CDR1 SGHTA and CDR2 FQGNSA. The CDR3 consists of 15 residues. The CDR3: CASSDQTGLNQPQHF. The DNA for the CDR3 is TGTGCCAGCAGCGACCAGACAGGTCTTAATCAGCCCCAGCATTTT.

This chain connects TRBV2 to TRBJ2-2, with TRBD2 as a possible D gene (7 bases). The length of the CDR3 is 14 residues. CDR1 is SNHLY and CDR2 is FYNNEI in the germline V gene. Deletions cut 6 bases from V and 8 bases from J, with 16 bases between. The CDR3 loop is CASSDWGGEGELFF. In DNA, the CDR3 is TGTGCCAGCAGCGACTGGGGGGGCGAAGGGGAGCTGTTTTTT. Together with reference TRBV2 and TRBJ2-2, the CDR3 gives the full variable domain: EPEVTQTPSHQVTQMGQEVILRCVPISNHLYFYWYRQILGQKVEFLVSFYNNEISEKSEIFDDQFSVERPDGSNFTLKIRSTKLEDSAMYFCASSDWGGEGELFFGEGSRLTVL.

The genes are TRBV7-9 and TRBJ1-2; D is undetermined. With 5 bases removed from V and 3 bases from J, the gap between germline ends came to 13 bases. The CDR3 sequence is 14 residues long. Germline CDR1 and CDR2: SEHNR and FQNEAQ (reference sequence). CDR3: CASSPPRVDYGYTF. In DNA form, the CDR3 reads TGTGCCAGCAGCCCCCCGAGGGTGGACTATGGCTACACCTTC.

The chain uses TRBV6-2 or TRBV6-3 and TRBJ2-7; maybe TRBD2 (7 bases). This CDR3 comprises 15 residues. Germline values: CDR1 MNHEY, CDR2 SVGEGT. The V end lost 6 bases, the J end lost 2 bases, and 17 bases lay between the germline ends. The DNA of the CDR3 is TGTGCCAGCAGCAACGGCGGGGGCACGCCCTACGAGCAGTACTTC. Translated: CASSNGGGTPYEQYF.